This TCR beta chain was documented in a study of breast tumors, draining lymph nodes, adjacent tissues. This clonotype was counted once. TCRdb called the multiplex PCR reads again in MiXCR, with one record for every CDR3 protein. The data hold about 21,000 distinct CDR3 sequences, with approximately 51% observed a single time. The V gene end was trimmed by 4 bases and the J gene end by 5 bases; junction bases not matched to a gene: 4. The CDR3 length is 14 residues. Per the germline V gene, CDR1 is KGHDR and CDR2 is SFDVKD. The gene calls are TRBV24-1 and TRBJ2-3; 8 nucleotides match TRBD2. Sequenced sample: breast tumor tissue. The source is a female donor with breast cancer. Some clones in this sample may be carry-over from other donors' samples. The CDR3 DNA reads as TGTGCCACCAGTGACTACCTAGCGGGAGATACGCAGTATTTT. This translates into CATSDYLAGDTQYF.